The 20 T cell receptor beta chains below all came from one sample that was sequenced in a study of blood T cells in healthy people across ages. A second roughly 6 to 11 cycle PCR used barcoded and J-beta primers. TCRdb recomputed calls from the 5' RACE reads with MiXCR, one row per CDR3 protein. The sample lists 720,000 or so distinct CDR3 sequences; less than 45% were seen once. What was sequenced was blood. All receptors derive from a man of 80 years or more in good health.

The genes are TRBV7-3 and TRBJ2-1, with 13 bases fitting TRBD2. Germline V gene lookup returns CDR1 SGHTA and CDR2 FQGTGA. Trimming took 2 bases from V and 7 from J; bases not matched to a gene: 11. The CDR3 covers 18 residues. For the CDR3, the DNA is TGTGCCAGCAGCTTACTTCCCGGGACTAGCGGGAATATAAATGAGCAGTTCTTC. Its protein is CASSLLPGTSGNINEQFF.

The rearrangement links TRBV20-1 to TRBJ2-7; D call uncertain. Germline V gives CDR1 DFQATT, CDR2 SNEGSKA (reference sequence). The CDR3 has 14 amino acids. V was trimmed by 3 bases and J by 3 bases, leaving 15 bases between them. For the CDR3, the DNA is TGCAGTGCTAGGGTAGACCAAGAGATCTACGAGCAGTACTTC. This codes for CSARVDQEIYEQYF.

V usage is TRBV7-2 and J usage is TRBJ1-4, with 8 bases matching TRBD1. After removal of 5 bases from V and 3 bases from J, the junction contained 5 bases not matched to a gene. This CDR3 is 15 amino acids long. Germline V lookup: CDR1 SGHTA, CDR2 FQGNSA. DNA of the CDR3: TGTGCCAGCAGCGTAAACAGGGGGGCTAATGAAAAACTGTTTTTT. This gives the protein CASSVNRGANEKLFF.

The gene calls are TRBV28 and TRBJ1-2; TRBD1 aligns across 7 bases. The trim removed 4 bases at V and 7 bases at J, leaving 15 bases unmatched. CDR3 size: 16 residues. Germline V gene sequence: CDR1 MDHEN, CDR2 SYDVKM. The CDR3 DNA reads as TGTGCCAGCAGTTCACGGACGAACAGGGGCTTTGGTGGCTACACCTTC. It encodes CASSSRTNRGFGGYTF.

In nucleotides, the CDR3 is TGTGCCAGCAGCCAAGGTAACGGGGGGGCCCAAGAGACCCAGTACTTC. Protein product: CASSQGNGGAQETQYF. The chain is built from TRBV4-2 and TRBJ2-5; 8 bases align to TRBD2. The J segment lost 1 base and the V segment lost 1 base, leaving 5 bases of the junction unmatched. This CDR3 region has 16 residues. Germline V gives CDR1 LGHNA, CDR2 YNFKEQ.

This clonotype has a count of ten or more. The V call is TRBV7-2, the J call TRBJ2-7; weak D call: TRBD1 (6 bases). Trimming left V 6 bases short and J 3 bases short, with 9 bases between. Germline V gives CDR1 SGHTA, CDR2 FQGNSA. The CDR3 covers 12 residues. CDR3 in amino acids: CASSIQGYEQYF. Written as DNA, the CDR3 is TGTGCCAGCAGTATACAGGGCTACGAGCAGTACTTC.

The genes are TRBV7-6 and TRBJ2-2; the D gene is possibly TRBD2 (6 bases). The germline V gene encodes CDR1 SGHVS and CDR2 FNYEAQ. V lost 5 bases and J lost 5, with 18 bases in between. There are 16 residues in the CDR3. DNA for the CDR3: TGTGCCAGCAGCCTTACTCACCTACTAGCTACCGGGGAGCTGTTTTTT. It translates to CASSLTHLLATGELFF.

V usage is TRBV5-1 and J usage is TRBJ1-1, with 7 positions matching TRBD1. Trimming cost V 4 bases and J 8 bases; bases outside gene matches: 5. CDR3 length equals 12 residues. The germline V gene has CDR1 SGHRS and CDR2 YFSETQ. The CDR3 coding sequence is TGCGCCAGCAGCCTGACAGGGCCGGAAGCTTTCTTT. It specifies CASSLTGPEAFF.

The J gene is TRBJ1-1, the V gene TRBV29-1; 7 bases map to TRBD1. Germline V lookup: CDR1 SQVTM, CDR2 ANQGSEA. The CDR3 length is 16 residues. V gave up 0 bases and J gave up 0 bases; unmatched junction bases: 7. The CDR3 protein is CSVEDNRGLMNTEAFF. The DNA of the CDR3 is TGCAGCGTTGAAGATAACAGGGGCCTTATGAACACTGAAGCTTTCTTT.

The rearrangement uses TRBV6-1 and TRBJ1-2; 7 nucleotides line up with TRBD1. Unmatched junction bases numbered 18, after V lost 11 bases and J lost 0 bases. This CDR3 region has 17 residues. Germline V gene sequence: CDR1 MNHNS, CDR2 SASEGT. This CDR3 is CAAYRDSPVSTNYGYTF. CDR3 in DNA: TGTGCCGCCTACCGGGACAGCCCCGTTTCAACTAACTATGGCTACACCTTC.

V is TRBV6-2 or TRBV6-3 and J is TRBJ2-5, with 9 bases aligning to TRBD1. The germline CDR1 and CDR2 sequences are MNHEY and SVGEGT. The CDR3 runs 16 residues. The ends lost 6 bases at V and 11 bases at J; junction bases unmatched: 19. This CDR3 is CASRTDRGGSYNEQYF. The CDR3 DNA follows: TGTGCCAGCAGGACCGACAGGGGGGGGTCCTACAATGAGCAGTACTTC.

The chain couples TRBV4-1 to TRBJ2-5; TRBD1 agrees at 7 bases. Looked up from germline, CDR1 is MGHRA and CDR2 is YSYEKL. The CDR3 is made up of 16 amino acids. Trimming took 0 bases from V and 0 from J; bases not matched to a gene: 4. CDR3 sequence (DNA): TGCGCCAGCAGCCAAGATCTGGGACAGAACCAAGAGACCCAGTACTTC. Protein sequence: CASSQDLGQNQETQYF.

The gene calls are TRBV19 and TRBJ2-2; D may be TRBD1 (6 bases). V lost 7 bases to trimming and J lost 1 base, with 13 bases between them. The CDR3 length is 15 residues. Germline lookup yields CDR1 LNHDA and CDR2 SQIVND (reference sequence). The chain's CDR3 is CASTRGGVNTGELFF. The CDR3 DNA reads TGTGCCAGTACAAGAGGGGGTGTGAACACCGGGGAGCTGTTTTTT.

CDR3 amino acids: CASSPGRYSGNTIYF. CDR3 sequence (DNA): TGTGCCAGCAGTCCGGGACGGTACTCTGGAAACACCATATATTTT. This chain links TRBV12-3 or TRBV12-4 with TRBJ1-3; D may be TRBD1 (5 bases). Trimming removed 5 bases at V and 0 bases at J, with 11 bases between. The CDR3 is 15 amino acids.

The CDR3 nucleotides read TGTGCCAGCAGTCGGGGGAGTGAAGCTTTCTTT. This translates into CASSRGSEAFF. The V and J genes are TRBV3-1 and TRBJ1-1, with a possible D match to TRBD1 (5 bases). V lost 6 bases and J lost 7, with 9 bases in between. The CDR3 contains 11 residues. Germline values: CDR1 LGHDT, CDR2 YNNKEL (reference sequence).

This clonotype was detected only a few times. This chain links TRBV6-9 with TRBJ2-5; D tentatively reads TRBD1 or TRBD2 (5 bases each). The CDR3 is made up of 13 amino acids. The ends were cut back, 7 bases at V and 0 bases at J, with 9 bases in the middle. From germline, CDR1 is MNHGY and CDR2 SVAAGI. The chain's CDR3 is CASTPGHQETQYF. The CDR3 DNA is TGTGCCAGCACCCCGGGACACCAAGAGACCCAGTACTTC.

The chain couples TRBV6-1 to TRBJ2-2; 8 bases are a match to TRBD2. The CDR3 sequence is 15 residues long. Germline CDR1 MNHNS, CDR2 SASEGT. With 5 bases clipped from V and 5 bases from J, the junction kept 7 bases outside the gene matches. This CDR3 is CASSRELAGTGELFF. CDR3 DNA sequence: TGTGCCAGCAGTAGAGAGTTAGCGGGGACCGGGGAGCTGTTTTTT.

The genes are TRBV20-1 and TRBJ1-2; 7 bases are a match to TRBD1. CDR3 length equals 14 residues. Looked up from germline, CDR1 is DFQATT and CDR2 is SNEGSKA (reference sequence). Trimming removed 6 bases from V and 1 base from J; junction bases left unmatched: 8. CDR3 loop: CSAERGQINYGYTF. CDR3 nucleotide sequence: TGCAGTGCGGAGCGGGGACAGATTAACTATGGCTACACCTTC.

The sample holds many counts of this clonotype. The CDR3 region has the DNA TGTGCCAGCAGCTTGAGGCCGGGGGGCGTGAATGAAAAACTGTTTTTT. Translated: CASSLRPGGVNEKLFF. The V call is TRBV5-6, the J call TRBJ1-4; tentative D call: TRBD1 (6 bases). This CDR3 region has 16 residues. The V end was cut by 1 base, the J end by 5 bases, with 15 bases between. CDR1 SGHDT and CDR2 YYEEEE come from the germline V gene.

This clonotype was found a few times. The chain combines TRBV7-2 with TRBJ1-2; tentative D call: TRBD1 (5 bases). Germline CDR1 and CDR2: SGHTA and FQGNSA. The CDR3 sequence is 15 residues long. V was trimmed by 1 base and J by 4 bases, leaving 13 bases between them. As DNA, the CDR3 is TGTGCCAGCAGCTTAGACGGGTCTGGGGGCTATGGCTACACCTTC. Its protein product is CASSLDGSGGYGYTF.